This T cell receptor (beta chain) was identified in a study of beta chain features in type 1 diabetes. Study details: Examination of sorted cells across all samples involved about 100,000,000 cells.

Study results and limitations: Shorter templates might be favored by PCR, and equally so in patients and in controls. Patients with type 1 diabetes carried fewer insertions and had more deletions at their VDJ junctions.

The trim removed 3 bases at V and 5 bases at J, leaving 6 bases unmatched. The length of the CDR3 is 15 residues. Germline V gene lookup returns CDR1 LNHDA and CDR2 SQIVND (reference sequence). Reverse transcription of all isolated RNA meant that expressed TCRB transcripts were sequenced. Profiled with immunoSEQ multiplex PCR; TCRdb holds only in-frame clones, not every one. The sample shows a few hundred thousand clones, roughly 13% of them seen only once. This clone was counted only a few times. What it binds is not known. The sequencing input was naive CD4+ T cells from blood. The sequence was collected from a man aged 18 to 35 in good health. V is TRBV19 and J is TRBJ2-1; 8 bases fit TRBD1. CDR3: CASSIDRTGNNEQFF. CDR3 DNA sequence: TGTGCCAGTAGTATCGATCGGACAGGGAACAATGAGCAGTTCTTC.